The 22 T cell receptor beta chains below all came from one sample that was sequenced in a study of T cells in Graves' hyperthyroidism and ophthalmopathy. Amplified regions were TCR beta CDR3 sequences from RNA transcripts. The TCR CDR3 was amplified in a first-round RT-PCR using the HTBI primer set. MiXCR, applied by TCRdb to the multiplex PCR reads, yields one record per CDR3 protein. The sample has under 130,000 distinct CDR3 sequences, 47% seen once. The specimen sequenced was blood. The receptor set was obtained from a man in his forties with Graves' hyperthyroidism.

This clonotype has only one observation. The chain is built from TRBV7-2 and TRBJ1-5, with 9 bases matching TRBD1. This CDR3 spans 13 amino acids. With 6 bases clipped from V and 11 bases from J, the junction kept 8 bases outside the gene matches. Germline V gene data show CDR1 as SGHTA and CDR2 as FQGNSA. CDR3 region: CASRQGASETQHF. CDR3 DNA: TGTGCCAGCAGACAGGGGGCATCAGAGACCCAGCATTTT.

The chain uses TRBV7-9 and TRBJ2-7; no firm D call. CDR1 and CDR2 from the germline V gene are SEHNR and FQNEAQ (reference sequence). V was pared by 6 bases and J by 2 bases, with 14 bases between. The CDR3 loop spans 14 amino acids. The CDR3: CASSPPLRPYEQYF. The DNA for the CDR3 is TGTGCCAGCAGTCCCCCTTTGCGGCCCTACGAGCAGTACTTC. The variable domain in full, with the rest retrieved from reference TRBV7-9 and TRBJ2-7, is DTGVSQNPRHKITKRGQNVTFRCDPISEHNRLYWYRQTLGQGPEFLTYFQNEAQLEKSRLLSDRFSAERPKGSFSTLEIQRTEQGDSAMYLCASSPPLRPYEQYFGPGTRLTVT.

The CDR3 protein is CASRPGQGETQYF. In nucleotides, the CDR3 is TGTGCCAGCAGGCCGGGACAGGGGGAGACCCAGTACTTC. This sequence joins TRBV2 and TRBJ2-5, with 10 bases aligning to TRBD1. CDR1 is SNHLY, CDR2 FYNNEI, per germline. V shed 6 bases and J 5 bases; nucleotides not matched to a gene: 3. This CDR3 spans 13 amino acids.

This clonotype showed up many times. The chain links TRBV19 to TRBJ2-7; D could derive from TRBD1 or TRBD2 (5 bases each). There are 14 residues in the CDR3. V was clipped by 5 bases and J by 2 bases, with 13 bases between them. The germline V gene has CDR1 LNHDA and CDR2 SQIVND (reference sequence). CDR3 residues: CASSSRDGTYEQYF. For the CDR3, the DNA is TGTGCCAGTAGTTCCCGGGACGGGACCTACGAGCAGTACTTC.

In its sample, this clonotype was seen a few times. V usage is TRBV19 and J usage is TRBJ1-6; D is perhaps TRBD1 (5 bases). Germline CDR1 and CDR2: LNHDA and SQIVND (reference sequence). This CDR3 contains 14 residues. Trimming shortened V by 7 bases and J by 8 bases, and 15 bases separated the two germline ends. The CDR3 bases are TGTGCCAGTAAGGCGGACATTGGGGATTCACCCCTCCACTTT. Protein product: CASKADIGDSPLHF. Based on the CDR3 plus reference TRBV19 and TRBJ1-6, the full variable domain is DGGITQSPKYLFRKEGQNVTLSCEQNLNHDAMYWYRQDPGQGLRLIYYSQIVNDFQKGDIAEGYSVSREKKESFPLTVTSAQKNPTAFYLCASKADIGDSPLHFGNGTRLTVT.

This chain connects TRBV2 to TRBJ2-1; possibly TRBD1 or TRBD2 for D (5 bases each). Trimming took 5 bases from V and 15 from J, leaving 23 bases between them. The CDR3 contains 14 residues. Germline V lookup: CDR1 SNHLY, CDR2 FYNNEI. For the CDR3, the DNA is TGTGCCAGCAGTTTGGGCCCTGCGAGGGGCAAGCTGTTCTTC. Its protein product is CASSLGPARGKLFF.

A few counts support this clonotype. V is TRBV27 and J is TRBJ1-1; D ambiguous. Trimming removed 5 bases at V and 5 bases at J, with 12 bases between. The CDR3 totals 13 residues. Germline CDR1 reads MNHEY; CDR2 reads SMNVEV (reference sequence). For the CDR3, the DNA is TGTGCCAGCAGTCAAAAGGGAGGGACTGAAGCTTTCTTT. Amino acid sequence: CASSQKGGTEAFF.

V gene TRBV9 combines with J gene TRBJ2-2, with D perhaps matching TRBD2 (6 bases). Germline CDR1 and CDR2: SGDLS and YYNGEE. Trimming left V 0 bases short and J 6 bases short, with 9 bases between. This CDR3 comprises 14 residues. The CDR3 bases are TGTGCCAGCAGCGTAGGGCTAGCGTCCGGGGAGCTGTTTTTT. Protein product: CASSVGLASGELFF.

With regard to this clonotype: One end of the junction varies from germline; a read error may be responsible. CDR3 protein: CAGSPTGEVRGYTF. The CDR3 DNA reads TGTGCCGGCTCACCGACAGGGGAGGTGCGCGGCTACACCTTC. The chain has TRBV18 and TRBJ1-2; 8 nucleotides match TRBD1. The germline CDR1 and CDR2 sequences are KGHSH and LQKENI. The CDR3 is 14 residues long.

The chain couples TRBV9 to TRBJ1-3; D remains unclear. The germline V and J ends were trimmed by 0 bases and 0 bases, with 7 bases remaining between them. There are 15 residues in the CDR3. Germline V gene sequence: CDR1 SGDLS, CDR2 YYNGEE. In nucleotides, the CDR3 is TGTGCCAGCAGCGTAGGTGACACCTCTGGAAACACCATATATTTT. Translation: CASSVGDTSGNTIYF.

The chain links TRBV2 to TRBJ2-1, with D unresolved. The CDR3 spans 14 residues. Germline CDR1 SNHLY, CDR2 FYNNEI. V was trimmed by 4 bases and J by 10 bases, leaving 17 bases between them. The CDR3 nucleotides read TGTGCCAGCAGTGCCGGTGCCTCCAAAGGAGAGCAGTTCTTC. It yields the protein CASSAGASKGEQFF.

Of note for this clonotype: A read error is possible here, since a much larger clone lies one base away. The CDR3 DNA is TGTGCCAGCAGGCCCATTTGGGGGGTGAGCCCTAACTATGGCTACACCTTC. Amino acids: CASRPIWGVSPNYGYTF. This chain connects TRBV12-3 or TRBV12-4 to TRBJ1-2; D might be TRBD1 (5 bases). Trimming removed 6 bases from V and 0 bases from J, with 20 bases in between. This CDR3 region has 17 residues.

A note on this clonotype: A read error may produce the germline difference seen at one junction end. This rearrangement joins TRBV2 to TRBJ1-5; TRBD1 agrees at 7 bases. CDR1 and CDR2 (germline): SNHLY, FYNNEI. The CDR3 extends over 15 amino acids. The DNA of the CDR3 is TGTGCCAGCAGTAGGGACAGAAAGAGCAGTCAGCCCCAGCATTTT. Translation gives CASSRDRKSSQPQHF.

This clonotype has a count of ten or more. This rearrangement joins TRBV7-9 to TRBJ2-7, with TRBD1 as a possible D gene (6 bases). CDR3 length equals 13 residues. Between the trimmed V and J ends, which lost 5 bases and 3 bases, there was a span of 11 bases. Germline CDR1 and CDR2: SEHNR and FQNEAQ (reference sequence). The CDR3 here is CASSRKDSYEQYF. CDR3 nucleotide sequence: TGTGCCAGCAGCCGTAAGGACAGCTACGAGCAGTACTTC.

In its sample, this clonotype was seen a few times. V usage is TRBV20-1 and J usage is TRBJ2-3; D perhaps matches TRBD2 (6 bases). Germline loops: CDR1 DFQATT, CDR2 SNEGSKA (reference sequence). This CDR3 region has 15 residues. With 3 bases removed from V and 2 bases from J, the gap between germline ends came to 15 bases. In nucleotides, the CDR3 is TGCAGTGCTAGGGGGGTTAGCGGCTTCACAGATACGCAGTATTTT. Translated: CSARGVSGFTDTQYF.

This clonotype has only one observation. This chain's CDR3 is CSVEIWTLNIQYF. For the CDR3, the DNA is TGCAGCGTTGAAATCTGGACTCTAAACATTCAGTACTTC. V is TRBV29-1 and J is TRBJ2-4; possibly TRBD2 for D (5 bases). The V end lost 2 bases, the J end lost 6 bases, and 11 bases lay between the germline ends. CDR3 length: 13 residues. CDR1 is SQVTM, CDR2 ANQGSEA, per germline.

The chain has TRBV2 and TRBJ2-5; D uncertain. V was trimmed by 7 bases and J by 5 bases, leaving 8 bases between them. This CDR3 comprises 11 residues. Germline values: CDR1 SNHLY, CDR2 FYNNEI. CDR3 bases: TGTGCCAGCACCGAAGGGGAGACCCAGTACTTC. Amino acid sequence: CASTEGETQYF.

The chain recombines TRBV7-2 with TRBJ2-1; 14 nucleotides match TRBD2. The J segment lost 9 bases and the V segment lost 5 bases, leaving 6 bases of the junction unmatched. The CDR3 runs to 15 residues. Germline CDR1 is SGHTA and CDR2 is FQGNSA. CDR3 sequence reads: CASSLPTSGGGEQFF. CDR3 DNA: TGTGCCAGCAGCCTACCGACTAGCGGGGGGGGTGAGCAGTTCTTC.

Ten or more counts support this clonotype. This rearrangement joins TRBV7-8 to TRBJ2-3; 8 bases line up with TRBD2. The CDR3 sequence is 15 residues long. Trimming removed 5 bases from V and 5 bases from J; junction bases left unmatched: 9. Germline V gene lookup returns CDR1 SGHVS and CDR2 FQNEAQ. The CDR3: CASSPGLAGIDTQYF. In nucleotides, the CDR3 is TGTGCCAGCAGCCCCGGGTTAGCGGGGATAGATACGCAGTATTTT. The full variable domain, rest sourced from reference TRBV7-8 and TRBJ2-3, is GAGVSQSPRYKVAKRGQDVALRCDPISGHVSLFWYQQALGQGPEFLTYFQNEAQLDKSGLPSDRFFAERPEGSVSTLKIQRTQQEDSAVYLCASSPGLAGIDTQYFGPGTRLTVL.

This clonotype came up a few times. The rearrangement links TRBV7-8 to TRBJ2-7; D uncertain. The CDR3 totals 15 residues. The V gene lost 4 bases and the J gene lost 3 bases, with 16 bases spanning the gap. Germline assignment: CDR1 SGHVS and CDR2 FQNEAQ. The CDR3: CASSSELDTLYEQYF. In nucleotides, the CDR3 is TGTGCCAGCAGCTCGGAATTGGATACACTCTACGAGCAGTACTTC.

This clonotype appeared many times. This chain connects TRBV20-1 to TRBJ1-2; D is unclear. The V gene lost 3 bases and the J gene lost 8 bases, with 10 bases spanning the gap. CDR1 is DFQATT and CDR2 is SNEGSKA in the germline V gene (reference sequence). The CDR3 is 11 residues long. CDR3 loop: CSASAESGYTF. CDR3 DNA sequence: TGCAGTGCTAGCGCCGAAAGCGGCTACACCTTC.

The J gene is TRBJ2-7, the V gene TRBV29-1; weak D call: TRBD1 (6 bases). The CDR3 spans 12 residues. Germline V gene data show CDR1 as SQVTM and CDR2 as ANQGSEA. Trimming shortened V by 4 bases and J by 1 base, and 8 bases separated the two germline ends. Written as DNA, the CDR3 is TGCAGCGTTGCACAGGGATCCTACGAGCAGTACTTC. Translated, it gives CSVAQGSYEQYF.